These 20 T cell receptor beta chains originate from one sample sequenced in a study of T cells in Graves' hyperthyroidism and ophthalmopathy. Amplified regions were TCR beta CDR3 sequences from RNA transcripts. The HTBI primer set was used in a first-round RT-PCR of the TCR CDR3. MiXCR was run by TCRdb on the multiplex PCR reads, yielding one entry per CDR3 protein. Of roughly 240,000 distinct CDR3 sequences in the sample, approximately 25% were seen once. Sequencing was done on a sample of blood. The receptors were sampled from a woman aged 40 to 50 with Graves' ophthalmopathy.

V and J are TRBV6-5 and TRBJ1-1; D remains unclear. Trimming cost V 7 bases and J 2 bases, with 11 bases left between them. Germline V lookup: CDR1 MNHEY, CDR2 SVGAGI. The CDR3 runs 13 residues. The CDR3: CASITQINTEAFF. Written as DNA, the CDR3 is TGTGCCAGCATAACTCAGATAAACACTGAAGCTTTCTTT.

This clonotype was detected many times. V gene TRBV4-2 combines with J gene TRBJ2-5, with D possibly TRBD1 on 6 matching bases. The CDR3 covers 14 residues. Trimming stripped 1 base from V and 4 bases from J, with 10 bases between. The germline gives CDR1 LGHNA, CDR2 YNFKEQ. The CDR3 region has the DNA TGTGCCAGCAGCCAAGGCCGGGACACAGAGACCCAGTACTTC. This translates into CASSQGRDTETQYF.

V and J are TRBV29-1 and TRBJ1-1; D unresolved. Germline V CDR1 and CDR2: SQVTM, ANQGSEA. The CDR3 totals 11 residues. Trimming took off 7 bases at V and 8 bases at J, with 14 bases between the two ends. The CDR3 loop is CSARQASEAFF. The CDR3 DNA is TGCAGCGCGAGGCAGGCCTCGGAAGCTTTCTTT.

About this clonotype: A much larger clone differs by one base, so this may be a read error. This chain uses TRBV6-5 with TRBJ1-1; D is unclear. From germline, CDR1 is MNHEY and CDR2 SVGAGI. The CDR3 loop spans 11 amino acids. Trimming stripped 10 bases from V and 8 bases from J, with 14 bases between. The CDR3 loop is CANSYGAEAFF. In DNA, the CDR3 is TGTGCCAACAGCTACGGAGCGGAAGCTTTCTTT.

The chain joins TRBV28 to TRBJ2-7; D is tentatively TRBD1 or TRBD2 (6 bases each). The CDR3 contains 15 residues. Germline-derived CDR1 and CDR2 are MDHEN and SYDVKM. V was trimmed by 5 bases and J by 4 bases, leaving 18 bases between them. CDR3 nucleotide sequence: TGTGCCAGCAGTCCACAACCGGGGGCAGCTTACGAGCAGTACTTC. Encoded protein: CASSPQPGAAYEQYF.

This clonotype was counted between two and nine times. This chain joins TRBV20-1 and TRBJ2-2; no clear D gene. Looked up from germline, CDR1 is DFQATT and CDR2 is SNEGSKA (reference sequence). The CDR3 runs to 14 residues. V lost 0 bases to trimming and J lost 7 bases, with 12 bases between them. For the CDR3, the DNA is TGCAGTGCTAGAGATCGGAAGTGGGACGGGGAGCTGTTTTTT. Translated, it gives CSARDRKWDGELFF.

This clonotype was counted at least ten times. The chain uses TRBV12-3 or TRBV12-4 and TRBJ2-7, with 8 bases lining up with TRBD1. This CDR3 contains 13 residues. Trimming took 4 bases from V and 7 from J; bases not matched to a gene: 6. CDR3 sequence: CASSWQGAREQYF. CDR3 DNA sequence: TGTGCCAGCAGTTGGCAGGGGGCGCGGGAGCAGTACTTC.

This clonotype was seen at least ten times. The rearrangement links TRBV6-1 to TRBJ1-2, with 8 bases aligning to TRBD1. CDR3 length equals 14 residues. Germline-derived CDR1 and CDR2 are MNHNS and SASEGT. With 1 base clipped from V and 9 bases from J, the junction kept 7 bases outside the gene matches. The CDR3 bases are TGTGCCAGCAGTGAAGACGGACAGGGTAACAGCTACACCTTC. Translating gives CASSEDGQGNSYTF.

This clonotype appeared a few times. One end of the junction is discordant with germline, which a read error may explain. This rearrangement joins TRBV10-3 to TRBJ2-7, with D maybe TRBD2 (5 bases). There are 18 residues in the CDR3. Germline V gene data show CDR1 as ENHRY and CDR2 as SYGVKD. CDR3: CAISRGPNPEGEAYEQCF. Here the CDR3 DNA reads TGTGCCATCAGCCGCGGGCCAAACCCAGAGGGAGAGGCCTACGAGCAGTGCTTC.

V and J are TRBV6-1 and TRBJ2-5, with D possibly matching TRBD2 (5 bases). V was shortened by 1 base and J by 7 bases, with 10 bases between the two germline ends. Germline CDR1 is MNHNS and CDR2 is SASEGT. The CDR3 extends over 13 amino acids. The CDR3 DNA reads TGTGCCAGCAGTGAAGAGGAGGTGGGGACCCAGTACTTC. Amino acids: CASSEEEVGTQYF.

This rearrangement joins TRBV15 to TRBJ2-7, with TRBD1 identical over 10 bases. The CDR3 contains 14 residues. The V segment lost 3 bases and the J segment 3 bases; nucleotides outside the gene matches: 2. Germline V gives CDR1 LNHNV, CDR2 YYDKDF (reference sequence). Here the CDR3 reads CATSSGTGVYEQYF. The CDR3 DNA follows: TGTGCCACCAGCAGCGGGACAGGGGTCTACGAGCAGTACTTC.

This clonotype has ten or more counts. In DNA form, the CDR3 reads TGTGCCACCAGCTCTATCTTGGACACAGAGGTAGATTTCTTT. Its protein product is CATSSILDTEVDFF. This chain links TRBV15 with TRBJ1-1; the D gene is possibly TRBD1 (5 bases). The germline CDR1 and CDR2 sequences are LNHNV and YYDKDF (reference sequence). This CDR3 has 14 residues. Deletions cut 5 bases from V and 13 bases from J, with 23 bases between. The variable domain in full, with the rest retrieved from reference TRBV15 and TRBJ1-1, is DAMVIQNPRYQVTQFGKPVTLSCSQTLNHNVMYWYQQKSSQAPKLLFHYYDKDFNNEADTPDNFQSRRPNTSFCFLDIRSPGLGDTAMYLCATSSILDTEVDFFGQGTRLTVV.

In its sample, this clonotype was seen many times. The chain is built from TRBV5-6 and TRBJ2-2, with no clear D. The germline V and J ends were trimmed by 4 bases and 5 bases, with 12 bases remaining between them. The V gene's germline CDR1 is SGHDT and CDR2 YYEEEE. This CDR3 has 14 amino acids. The CDR3 nucleotides read TGTGCCAGCAGCCTCTTGGTAGTTACCGGGGAGCTGTTTTTT. Translating gives CASSLLVVTGELFF.

The table lists this clonotype with many counts. This chain links TRBV11-1 with TRBJ2-2, with TRBD2 matching over 7 bases. CDR3 length equals 19 residues. The germline V gene has CDR1 SGHAT and CDR2 FQDESV (reference sequence). V lost 5 bases and J lost 0; bases outside the gene matches: 15. The CDR3 coding sequence is TGTGCCAGCAGCCTATCTCCGAGGATAGCGGGCCCGAACACCGGGGAGCTGTTTTTT. This translates into CASSLSPRIAGPNTGELFF.

In its sample, this clonotype was seen a few times. V gene TRBV6-1 combines with J gene TRBJ1-5; 9 bases map to TRBD1. Germline-derived CDR1 and CDR2 are MNHNS and SASEGT. The ends lost 1 base at V and 6 bases at J; junction bases unmatched: 4. The CDR3 totals 15 residues. The CDR3 coding sequence is TGTGCCAGCAGTGAAGAAGGGACAGGGTTTCAGCCCCAGCATTTT. It encodes CASSEEGTGFQPQHF.

Points on this clonotype: A read error is likely, as this CDR3 ends without the conserved phenylalanine or tryptophan. In DNA form, the CDR3 reads TGTGCCAGCAGTTCCCGGGGGAGGGGCCTGAACACTGAAGCTTTCTCT. The encoded protein is CASSSRGRGLNTEAFS. The V call is TRBV6-5, the J call TRBJ1-1, with D possibly matching TRBD1 (5 bases). This CDR3 is built from 16 residues. V dropped 4 bases and J dropped 0 bases, with 15 bases sitting between them. Germline CDR1 is MNHEY and CDR2 is SVGAGI.

This clonotype was seen many times. The chain combines TRBV28 with TRBJ1-6, with TRBD1 identical over 9 bases. Germline assignment: CDR1 MDHEN and CDR2 SYDVKM. This CDR3 is built from 12 residues. V trimming: 5 bases; J trimming: 17 bases; junction bases outside the gene matches: 7. The CDR3: CASSMEQGAVHF. The DNA of the CDR3 is TGTGCCAGCAGTATGGAACAGGGGGCCGTCCACTTT. Drawing the rest from reference TRBV28 and TRBJ1-6, the complete variable domain is DVKVTQSSRYLVKRTGEKVFLECVQDMDHENMFWYRQDPGLGLRLIYFSYDVKMKEKGDIPEGYSVSREKKERFSLILESASTNQTSMYLCASSMEQGAVHFGNGTRLTVT.

The V call is TRBV6-2 or TRBV6-3, the J call TRBJ1-1; 10 bases match TRBD1. CDR3 length: 18 amino acids. From germline, CDR1 is MNHEY and CDR2 SVGEGT. Trimming at V came to 6 bases and at J to 1 base, leaving 14 bases not matched to a gene. The CDR3 loop reads CASSPGTGAPLRNTEAFF. As DNA, the CDR3 is TGTGCCAGCAGCCCCGGGACAGGGGCCCCATTAAGGAACACTGAAGCTTTCTTT.

This chain joins TRBV6-1 and TRBJ1-1; D is uncertain. CDR1 and CDR2 (germline): MNHNS, SASEGT. V lost 5 bases and J lost 1, with 11 bases in between. The CDR3 runs to 14 residues. CDR3: CASSTFTGNTEAFF. The CDR3 DNA is TGTGCCAGCAGTACCTTTACGGGGAACACTGAAGCTTTCTTT.

This clonotype was counted a few times. A junction end diverges from the germline sequence, so it may reflect a read error. This chain links TRBV6-2 or TRBV6-3 with TRBJ1-1; tentative D call: TRBD1 (6 bases). The CDR3 spans 14 residues. CDR1 is MNHEY, CDR2 SVGEGT, per germline. CDR3 residues: CASSYFPRDTEACF. The CDR3 DNA sequence: TGTGCCAGCAGTTATTTTCCAAGGGACACTGAAGCTTGCTTT.